Following are 25 T cell receptor beta chains from one sample sequenced in a study of T cell responses to AZD1222 COVID-19 vaccine. TCRdb's table, derived via immunoSEQ multiplex PCR, lists solely in-frame clones and lacks some. The table includes roughly 150,000 clones, around 90% detected once. The material was peripheral blood, obtained 28 days after the second AZD1222 dose. The receptor set was obtained from an adult who received the AZD1222 COVID-19 vaccine.

The genes are TRBV6-5 and TRBJ2-1, with D hard to call. The CDR3 runs to 13 residues. The germline V gene encodes CDR1 MNHEY and CDR2 SVGAGI. V lost 6 bases and J lost 10, with 16 bases in between. The chain's CDR3 is CASSHPESGEQFF. CDR3 sequence (DNA): TGTGCCAGCAGCCACCCTGAATCCGGGGAGCAGTTCTTC.

The rearrangement uses TRBV7-9 and TRBJ2-3; no definite D call. CDR3 length: 15 amino acids. Germline V lookup: CDR1 SEHNR, CDR2 FQNEAQ (reference sequence). Between the trimmed V and J ends, which lost 1 base and 1 base, there was a span of 9 bases. The CDR3, as DNA: TGTGCCAGCAGCTTAGAGGTAGCTCGCACAGATACGCAGTATTTT. Amino acid sequence: CASSLEVARTDTQYF.

The gene calls are TRBV28 and TRBJ1-2, with 7 positions matching TRBD1. Germline-derived CDR1 and CDR2 are MDHEN and SYDVKM. J was trimmed by 6 bases and V by 5 bases; bases with no gene match: 3. This CDR3 is 12 amino acids long. CDR3 amino acids: CASSGGQHGYTF. Written as DNA, the CDR3 is TGTGCCAGCAGTGGGGGACAGCATGGCTACACCTTC.

This chain connects TRBV29-1 to TRBJ2-3; D may match TRBD1 or TRBD2 (5 bases each). Trimming removed 0 bases from V and 8 bases from J, with 18 bases in between. The germline V gene encodes CDR1 SQVTM and CDR2 ANQGSEA. The CDR3 covers 15 residues. The CDR3 sequence is CSVEDSKGPQATQYF. The CDR3 DNA follows: TGCAGCGTTGAAGATTCGAAGGGACCTCAGGCTACGCAGTATTTT.

The gene calls are TRBV9 and TRBJ1-5; D gene ambiguous. The ends were cut back, 0 bases at V and 3 bases at J, with 10 bases in the middle. Germline CDR1 SGDLS, CDR2 YYNGEE. The CDR3 loop spans 15 amino acids. The CDR3 nucleotides read TGTGCCAGCAGCGTAGGTGGAGACGTCAATCAGCCCCAGCATTTT. This sequence encodes CASSVGGDVNQPQHF.

The gene calls are TRBV5-5 and TRBJ1-5; D not resolved. Germline V gene lookup returns CDR1 SGHKS and CDR2 YYEKEE (reference sequence). The V end lost 2 bases, the J end lost 2 bases, and 5 bases lay between the germline ends. This CDR3 has 13 residues. CDR3 bases: TGTGCCAGCAGCTTTTCCGGCAATCAGCCCCAGCATTTT. It yields the protein CASSFSGNQPQHF.

The gene calls are TRBV19 and TRBJ2-7, with 7 bases aligning to TRBD2. The V gene's germline CDR1 is LNHDA and CDR2 SQIVND (reference sequence). V lost 7 bases to trimming and J lost 3 bases; unmatched junction nucleotides: 3. This CDR3 has 12 residues. The CDR3 bases are TGTGCCAGTACTAGCGGACGCTACGAGCAGTACTTC. Protein product: CASTSGRYEQYF.

CDR3 in DNA: TGTGCCAGCACGATGGCTAACTATGGCTACACCTTC. Residues: CASTMANYGYTF. This chain uses TRBV28 with TRBJ1-2, with no clear D. CDR3 length: 12 amino acids. Trimming cost V 7 bases and J 0 bases, with 6 bases left between them. From germline, CDR1 is MDHEN and CDR2 SYDVKM.

This chain connects TRBV6-5 to TRBJ1-2; no reliable D call. This CDR3 is built from 14 residues. The ends were cut back, 3 bases at V and 3 bases at J, with 11 bases in the middle. Germline CDR1 MNHEY, CDR2 SVGAGI. The DNA of the CDR3 is TGTGCCAGCAGTTATTCCCTGGGGTACTATGGCTACACCTTC. Its protein product is CASSYSLGYYGYTF.

The chain couples TRBV11-2 to TRBJ1-1, with D maybe TRBD1 (6 bases). V was pared by 5 bases and J by 0 bases, with 13 bases between. The CDR3 covers 15 residues. Germline V gene sequence: CDR1 SGHAT, CDR2 FQNNGV. The chain's CDR3 is CASSVLGTLNTEAFF. The CDR3 bases are TGTGCCAGCAGCGTACTTGGGACATTGAACACTGAAGCTTTCTTT.

This clone was seen more than once but under ten times. The chain links TRBV25-1 to TRBJ1-2; TRBD1 matches 9 bases. CDR3 length: 14 residues. The ends lost 5 bases at V and 3 bases at J; junction bases unmatched: 4. The germline gives CDR1 MGHDK, CDR2 SYGVNS. The CDR3 is CASSPGTGYYGYTF. CDR3 sequence (DNA): TGTGCCAGCAGTCCCGGGACAGGGTACTATGGCTACACCTTC.

CDR3 coding DNA: TGCGCCAGCAGCCTAGGGGCCCAAGCAAACTATGGCTACACCTTC. Protein product: CASSLGAQANYGYTF. This chain uses TRBV5-1 with TRBJ1-2; TRBD1 might be the D (5 bases). This CDR3 is 15 amino acids long. Trimming removed 4 bases from V and 2 bases from J, with 15 bases in between. Germline values: CDR1 SGHRS, CDR2 YFSETQ.

The rearrangement links TRBV3-1 (or the pseudogene TRBV3-2) to TRBJ2-7; 8 nucleotides agree with TRBD1. The CDR3 is 15 residues long. Germline V gene lookup returns CDR1 LGHDT and CDR2 YNNKEL (reference sequence). Unmatched junction bases numbered 8, after V lost 1 base and J lost 6 bases. CDR3 sequence: CASSQGRDRSLEQYF. CDR3 bases: TGTGCCAGCAGCCAAGGTCGGGACAGGTCGCTCGAGCAGTACTTC.

The V call is TRBV6-5, the J call TRBJ1-4, with 8 bases matching TRBD1. CDR1 MNHEY and CDR2 SVGAGI come from the germline V gene. The CDR3 is 15 amino acids. The V and J ends lost 3 bases and 5 bases, in that order; junction bases with no gene match: 5. The DNA of the CDR3 is TGTGCCAGCAGTTATAGGGGACAGGTGAATGAAAAACTGTTTTTT. Its translation is CASSYRGQVNEKLFF.

The genes are TRBV27 and TRBJ2-3; D may be TRBD2 (5 bases). Trimming removed 6 bases at V and 5 bases at J, with 21 bases between. The CDR3 is made up of 16 amino acids. The germline V gene encodes CDR1 MNHEY and CDR2 SMNVEV (reference sequence). The CDR3 DNA reads as TGTGCCAGCAGCCTAGGGCGTTATGCCCGGGAAGATACGCAGTATTTT. It encodes CASSLGRYAREDTQYF.

DNA for the CDR3: TGTGCCTGGAAAAGCTACAATGAGCAGTTCTTC. Protein: CAWKSYNEQFF. This chain links TRBV30 with TRBJ2-1; D is uncertain. The CDR3 is made up of 11 amino acids. Germline V gene data show CDR1 as GTSNPN and CDR2 as SVGIG (reference sequence). The V gene lost 4 bases and the J gene lost 3 bases, with 4 bases spanning the gap.

The genes are TRBV6-1 and TRBJ1-4; possibly TRBD1 for D (6 bases). The ends were cut back, 4 bases at V and 3 bases at J, with 15 bases in the middle. The V gene's germline CDR1 is MNHNS and CDR2 SASEGT. The CDR3 sequence is 16 residues long. CDR3 bases: TGTGCCAGCAGTGCATTGACAGGTTCCCCTAATGAAAAACTGTTTTTT. Its translation: CASSALTGSPNEKLFF.

This chain joins TRBV4-1 and TRBJ1-3; the D gene is possibly TRBD1 (5 bases). Germline V gene data show CDR1 as MGHRA and CDR2 as YSYEKL. The V end lost 3 bases, the J end lost 0 bases, and 15 bases lay between the germline ends. The length of the CDR3 is 17 residues. The CDR3 DNA is TGCGCCAGCAGCCAGATCAGGGATTCTCTCTCTGGAAACACCATATATTTT. The encoded protein is CASSQIRDSLSGNTIYF.

This clone was seen once. The V and J genes are TRBV5-5 and TRBJ2-1; 10 bases fit TRBD1. J lost 8 bases, V lost 0 bases, and 5 bases had no gene match. Germline V gene data show CDR1 as SGHKS and CDR2 as YYEKEE (reference sequence). CDR3 size: 15 residues. The CDR3 is CASSLAGQGLYEQFF. CDR3 in DNA: TGTGCCAGCAGCTTGGCGGGACAGGGGTTGTATGAGCAGTTCTTC.

This chain links TRBV19 with TRBJ2-6; TRBD1 is a possible D gene (6 bases). Between the trimmed V and J ends, which lost 4 bases and 2 bases, there was a span of 6 bases. Germline lookup yields CDR1 LNHDA and CDR2 SQIVND (reference sequence). CDR3 length equals 14 residues. DNA of the CDR3: TGTGCCAGTAGTAGACAGGCTGGGGCCAACGTCCTGACTTTC. Encoded protein: CASSRQAGANVLTF.

The gene calls are TRBV4-2 and TRBJ2-7; tentative D call: TRBD1 (7 bases). V was trimmed by 0 bases and J by 6 bases, leaving 15 bases between them. CDR1 LGHNA and CDR2 YNFKEQ come from the germline V gene. The CDR3 is 15 residues long. The CDR3 is CASSQDLEGAGEQYF. Here the CDR3 DNA reads TGTGCCAGCAGCCAAGATCTGGAGGGGGCTGGCGAGCAGTACTTC.

The rearrangement joins TRBV27 to TRBJ2-7; TRBD2 aligns across 9 bases. The CDR3 loop spans 14 amino acids. V gave up 5 bases and J gave up 2 bases; unmatched junction bases: 4. From germline, CDR1 is MNHEY and CDR2 SMNVEV (reference sequence). CDR3 residues: CASSPGLAAYEQYF. As DNA, the CDR3 is TGTGCCAGCAGTCCGGGACTAGCCGCCTACGAGCAGTACTTC.

This clone has a single count. V and J are TRBV28 and TRBJ2-1; 10 bases align to TRBD2. Losses at the gene ends were 2 bases for V and 10 bases for J; bases not matched to a gene: 2. Germline V gene data show CDR1 as MDHEN and CDR2 as SYDVKM. The CDR3 totals 13 residues. CDR3 coding DNA: TGTGCCAGCAGTTTAGGGACTAGCGCGGAGCAGTTCTTC. This translates into CASSLGTSAEQFF.

This clone appeared once. The gene calls are TRBV6-1 and TRBJ2-1; TRBD2 agrees at 10 bases. There are 15 residues in the CDR3. After removal of 2 bases from V and 5 bases from J, the junction contained 3 bases not matched to a gene. In germline, CDR1 is MNHNS, CDR2 SASEGT. Here the CDR3 reads CASSELGLADNEQFF. Written as DNA, the CDR3 is TGTGCCAGCAGTGAACTCGGACTAGCGGACAATGAGCAGTTCTTC.

The rearrangement links TRBV5-3 to TRBJ1-5; unclear D gene. TRBV5-3 is sorted into the ORF group, with uncertain function. The CDR3 sequence is 12 residues long. V gave up 4 bases and J gave up 2 bases, with 4 bases separating them. The CDR3 coding sequence is TGTGCCAGAAGCACAGGCAATCAGCCCCAGCATTTT. This codes for CARSTGNQPQHF.